A single sample gave rise to the 10 T cell receptor beta chains below, sequenced in a study of shared clonotypes between healthy human individuals. Produced via immunoSEQ multiplex PCR; TCRdb's table is partial and in-frame only. Among 2 million to 3 million clones, over 85% were seen once, and the ten largest hold 0.36%. Input material: naive CD4+ T cells from PBMCs. This sample's subset: CD45RA+ positively selected. All receptors derive from a man younger than 35 in good health. Some clones in this sample may be carry-over from other donors' samples.

Of note for this clone: Other DNA variants within this sample encode the same CDR3. The chain has TRBV6-1 and TRBJ1-2; D unresolved. CDR3 length: 12 amino acids. Trimming stripped 2 bases from V and 5 bases from J, with 6 bases between. The germline V gene has CDR1 MNHNS and CDR2 SASEGT. The CDR3 spells CASSESGYGYTF. The CDR3 bases are TGTGCCAGCAGTGAAAGCGGGTATGGCTACACCTTC.

The chain recombines TRBV5-4 with TRBJ2-3; 9 bases agree with TRBD1. The CDR3 has 15 residues. V dropped 3 bases and J dropped 4; count of bases not matched to a gene: 6. The germline V gene encodes CDR1 SGHNT and CDR2 YYREEE (reference sequence). The CDR3 coding sequence is TGTGCCAGCAGCTATGGACAGGGGAGAGCAGATACGCAGTATTTT. This translates into CASSYGQGRADTQYF.

V gene TRBV7-2 combines with J gene TRBJ1-5; D is ambiguous. Germline assignment: CDR1 SGHTA and CDR2 FQGNSA. V gave up 4 bases and J gave up 2 bases, with 15 bases separating them. The CDR3 extends over 16 amino acids. CDR3 bases: TGTGCCAGCAGCTATCGGATCATTAAGGGCAATCAGCCCCAGCATTTT. Translation: CASSYRIIKGNQPQHF.

As to this clone: Other DNA sequences within the sample encode an identical CDR3. The chain employs TRBV19 and TRBJ1-5, with D hard to call. The germline V gene encodes CDR1 LNHDA and CDR2 SQIVND (reference sequence). V was pared by 3 bases and J by 2 bases, with 8 bases between. The CDR3 runs 14 residues. In DNA form, the CDR3 reads TGTGCCAGTAGTATCGCCCGGGGCAATCAGCCCCAGCATTTT. This codes for CASSIARGNQPQHF. Filled out from reference TRBV19 and TRBJ1-5, the complete variable domain reads DGGITQSPKYLFRKEGQNVTLSCEQNLNHDAMYWYRQDPGQGLRLIYYSQIVNDFQKGDIAEGYSVSREKKESFPLTVTSAQKNPTAFYLCASSIARGNQPQHFGDGTRLSIL.

In the case of this clone: The sample carries other DNA sequences with the same CDR3. This chain links TRBV5-1 with TRBJ2-2; the match to TRBD2 covers 12 bases. Unmatched junction bases numbered 2, after V lost 2 bases and J lost 6 bases. Germline CDR1 SGHRS, CDR2 YFSETQ. CDR3 length: 15 residues. The CDR3 protein is CASSFLAGGPGELFF. DNA of the CDR3: TGCGCCAGCAGCTTTCTAGCGGGAGGGCCCGGGGAGCTGTTTTTT.

This chain connects TRBV9 to TRBJ2-3, with unresolved D. The CDR3 extends over 12 amino acids. The V end lost 5 bases, the J end lost 8 bases, and 12 bases lay between the germline ends. Looked up from germline, CDR1 is SGDLS and CDR2 is YYNGEE. The CDR3 region is CASSREGITQYF. For the CDR3, the DNA is TGTGCCAGCAGTAGAGAAGGGATTACGCAGTATTTT.

The chain links TRBV7-9 to TRBJ2-7; D remains unclear. The germline gives CDR1 SEHNR, CDR2 FQNEAQ (reference sequence). This CDR3 contains 12 residues. V lost 5 bases and J lost 0, with 5 bases in between. CDR3 nucleotides: TGTGCCAGCAGCCACGACTCCTACGAGCAGTACTTC. It yields the protein CASSHDSYEQYF.

Concerning this clone itself: The identical CDR3 is also encoded by other nucleotide sequences in the sample. J is TRBJ1-5 and V is TRBV28; D gene ambiguous. This CDR3 is 14 amino acids long. Germline V gene sequence: CDR1 MDHEN, CDR2 SYDVKM. V lost 3 bases and J lost 0, with 6 bases in between. The CDR3 nucleotides are TGTGCCAGCAGTTTGTGGGGTAGCAATCAGCCCCAGCATTTT. Amino acids: CASSLWGSNQPQHF.

This clone was seen only once. The rearrangement uses TRBV28 and TRBJ1-2, with 8 bases lining up with TRBD1. V trimming: 1 base; J trimming: 6 bases; junction bases outside the gene matches: 4. Germline V gene data show CDR1 as MDHEN and CDR2 as SYDVKM. The CDR3 spans 14 residues. CDR3 protein: CASSLLGQGNGYTF. The DNA for the CDR3 is TGTGCCAGCAGTTTATTAGGACAGGGAAATGGCTACACCTTC.

The V gene is TRBV7-3, the J gene TRBJ2-7, with a tentative D call TRBD2 (5 bases). V lost 0 bases and J lost 7, with 13 bases in between. Germline-derived CDR1 and CDR2 are SGHTA and FQGTGA. This CDR3 contains 14 residues. The CDR3 sequence: CASSLTPGSGEQYF. CDR3 in DNA: TGTGCCAGCAGCTTAACCCCGGGATCGGGGGAGCAGTACTTC.